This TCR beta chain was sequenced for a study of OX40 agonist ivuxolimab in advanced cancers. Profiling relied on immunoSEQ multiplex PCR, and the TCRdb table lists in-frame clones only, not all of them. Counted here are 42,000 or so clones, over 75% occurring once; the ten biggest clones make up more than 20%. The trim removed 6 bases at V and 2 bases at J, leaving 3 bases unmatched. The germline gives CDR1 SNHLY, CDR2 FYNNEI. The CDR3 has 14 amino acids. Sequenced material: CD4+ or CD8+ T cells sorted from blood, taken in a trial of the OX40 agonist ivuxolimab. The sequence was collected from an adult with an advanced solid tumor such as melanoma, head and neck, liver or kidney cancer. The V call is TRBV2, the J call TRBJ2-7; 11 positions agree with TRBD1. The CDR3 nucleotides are TGTGCCAGCAGGCCGGGACAGGGGGCCTACGAGCAGTACTTC. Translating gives CASRPGQGAYEQYF. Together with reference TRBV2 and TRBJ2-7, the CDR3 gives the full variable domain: EPEVTQTPSHQVTQMGQEVILRCVPISNHLYFYWYRQILGQKVEFLVSFYNNEISEKSEIFDDQFSVERPDGSNFTLKIRSTKLEDSAMYFCASRPGQGAYEQYFGPGTRLTVT.